The T cell receptor (beta chain) described here comes from a study of early T cells in non-severe SARS-CoV-2 infection (dated by TCRdb to about 2021). About the full investigation: Bulk RNA from unsorted whole blood was used for TCR sequencing, so alpha and beta chains could not be paired.

To note about this clonotype: Its antigen is still unknown. Base qualities are not provided; no much larger clone lies one nucleotide away.

Set within a cohort of healthcare workers in London, UK, this nested case-control study involved weekly PCR testing of nasopharyngeal swabs along with blood sampling. Healthcare workers were recruited between 23 and 31 March 2020, during the week of the UK lockdown, and were followed weekly for up to roughly 15 weeks. Libraries came from 5' RACE. TCRdb lists the instrument as NextSeq 500. In the TCR library protocol, unique molecular identifiers were attached to individual cDNA molecules to correct for PCR bias and sequencing error. Both TCR alpha and beta chains were sequenced, and tight co-correlation was observed between alpha and beta sequence abundances in each sample. The authors processed their data as follows. Decombinator V4 was used to annotate TCR sequences for V gene, J gene and CDR3. Expanded TCRs were defined as changing significantly between any two time points under a Poisson model with p below 0.0001. TCR abundances were normalised to the total number of TCRs sequenced in each sample and reported as counts per million. MAIT TCRs were defined by TRAV1-2 paired with TRAJ12, TRAJ20 or TRAJ33, and iNKT TCRs by TRAV10 paired with TRAJ18. VDJdb, accessed 1 November 2021, was searched for CMV, EBV and SARS-CoV-2 annotated TCRs, with TCRs annotated for multiple antigens excluded. TCRdb reprocessed the public reads (quality trimming at Q25 with fastp, clone calling with MiXCR) and kept in-frame beta chains. Every CDR3 protein is listed once, alongside the most common genes and DNA of its rows. The V and J calls, along with clone size, are taken from TCRdb and not from the paper's own processing. In all, the sample holds 30,000 to 35,000 distinct CDR3 sequences, and 5.5% to 7.5% of those were seen once. Approximately 6.9% of the sample is held by the ten biggest clonotypes.

Broader findings and caveats from the paper: VDJdb matching was skewed toward anti-spike CD8 responses and likely underestimated virus-specific expansions by missing private and CD4 specificities.

CDR1 and CDR2 are read off the germline V gene (reference sequence) as MNHEY and SMNVEV. The CDR3 measures 11 amino acids from cysteine to phenylalanine. Only the CDR3 region is kept as DNA, spanning 33 bases read in frame from base 1. V lost 6 bases and J lost 7 bases; the stretch between them is 6 bases long. This chain is built from TRBV27 and TRBJ1-4, with the D gene call left open. This TCR was sampled from an adult who was a healthcare worker with PCR-confirmed SARS-CoV-2 infection or an uninfected control (not recorded which). The sequenced material came from whole blood. The bases read TGTGCCAGCAGAGATAGTGAAAAACTGTTTTTT. Protein translation: CASRDSEKLFF.